This T cell receptor beta chain was sequenced during a study of regulatory T cells in long-lasting Graves disease (dated by TCRdb to the early 2020s). Background for the entire study: Antithyroid drugs had been taken for less than 3 months by newly diagnosed Graves' disease patients. Persistent Graves' disease patients were compared with newly diagnosed Graves' disease patients by peripheral blood TCR sequencing and RNA sequencing. The study was conducted in China and was registered as a clinical trial. TCR sequencing covered some 13 persistent and approximately 20 newly diagnosed Graves' disease patients, around 35 samples in total.

Library creation used multiplex PCR. Sequencing relied on an Illumina HiSeq 4000. CDR3 regions were amplified by Arm-PCR with iRepertoire HTBI primers to construct TCR beta libraries. PCR products were gel purified before sequencing. In the source study's methods: Gene usage analysis of CDR3 amino acid clonotypes used the roughly 60 TRBV and 11 to 15 TRBJ segments found across samples. COPE and FqMerger were used to merge the filtered high-quality paired reads into contigs. BLAST was used to align contigs to IMGT TRBV, TRBD and TRBJ reference genes, and CDR3 was defined according to IMGT. Any clonotype with a frequency above 0.1% was counted as a highly expanded clone. Repertoire diversity was measured by Shannon entropy, and V-J evenness by the Gini coefficient. Public clonotypes were defined as clonotypes shared by more than one individual. The public reads were quality trimmed at Q25 with fastp and then assembled into clones with MiXCR by TCRdb, keeping productive beta chains. Here each entry gathers all rows of one CDR3 protein and keeps the most common genes and DNA. Here the V and J calls rest on TCRdb's processing, not on the authors' analysis. For this sample the table gives about 470,000 distinct CDR3 sequences, of which more than 12% were detected only once. Approximately 15% of the sample belongs to the ten largest clones.

The paper as a whole reports these results and caveats: A larger number of public clonotypes was shared among persistent patients (approximately 3,000) than among newly diagnosed patients (around 970). Compared with newly diagnosed patients, persistent Graves' disease patients had lower TCR Shannon entropy and fewer highly expanded clones, which suggests clonal expansion. The small sample size was acknowledged by the authors as a limitation that may reduce accuracy. Sequencing and analysis were restricted to the TCR beta chain. Only peripheral blood was studied, because thyroid tissue, the primary lesion, was inaccessible.

Interpreted using the paper, the time point label stands for: newly diagnosed GD, antithyroid drugs for less than 3 months. For both TCR sequencing and RNA sequencing, RNA was extracted from PBMCs in TRIzol. The diagnosis of Graves' disease was made according to American Thyroid Association guidelines. Recruitment of patients was carried out at an endocrinology department in Xi'an, China. From each patient, approximately 9.9 milliliters of peripheral blood was collected into an EDTA anticoagulant tube. PBMCs were isolated by Ficoll Paque Plus density gradient separation without further T cell sorting. An Agilent 2100 Bioanalyzer and agarose gel were used to check RNA quality, while a NanoDrop 2000 measured RNA concentration. This clonotype was recorded many times. Its antigen target is currently unknown. There are no base qualities to consult, and no much larger clone falls within one base. These data are also associated with another study on T cells in Graves' hyperthyroidism and ophthalmopathy. The second paper states: Stable Graves' hyperthyroidism was defined as no progression to ophthalmopathy during 18 months of follow-up. Hyperthyroidism patients were aged 18 to 65 years and newly diagnosed, with disease duration of less than 2 months. The study excluded patients with uncontrolled infections, other autoimmune diseases, pregnancy or lactation. Diagnoses were established on the basis of clinical symptoms, serum thyroxine and TRAb, thyroid ultrasound, and orbital computed tomography. The first round of RT-PCR for the TCR CDR3 was performed with the HTBI primer set and the Qiagen OneStep RT-PCR kit. Blood samples also contained most of the expanded thyroid clonotypes (frequency above 0.001), which suggests that blood repertoires may reflect thyroid immune responses. In cross-validation, a model built on a 13 V-J signature told ophthalmopathy apart from stable hyperthyroidism with 87.88% sensitivity and 81% to 82% specificity, and in testing the same model reached 80%/75%. In validation, the model predicted progression to ophthalmopathy a median of approximately 6.6 months before onset, with approximately 68% sensitivity and 72.22% specificity. To identify TCR V-J signatures that set the groups apart, the researchers used a discovery cohort of 95 to 100 patients, made up of 43 with Graves' ophthalmopathy and some 56 with stable Graves' hyperthyroidism. An independent validation cohort of around 19 hyperthyroidism patients and about 16 patients who later progressed to ophthalmopathy tested prospective prediction of ophthalmopathy. The approximately 98 discovery patients were randomly divided into training and test sets at a 7:3 ratio. Thyroid tissue and blood T-cell repertoires from about six Graves' hyperthyroidism patients were also compared in the study. After blood sampling, hyperthyroidism patients were treated with methimazole at a starting dose of 30 mg daily, and ophthalmopathy patients were treated with high-dose intravenous methylprednisolone. Libraries were constructed in a second round of multiplex PCR, after which size selection and purification were performed. The libraries were sequenced on an Illumina HiSeq2000 using paired-end 100 bp reads. SOAPnuke was used to process the raw data, with reads discarded if the reads contained adapters or uncalled bases, had a mean Phred below 15, or lacked an exact constant-primer or identifier match. COPE v1.2.5 was used to merge high-quality paired reads, and clonotypes were defined as unique nucleotide sequences. MiTCR v1.1 was used to align clonotypes to the IMGT TRBV, TRBD and TRBJ reference segments. Only V-J combinations with frequency above 0.0001, covering 99% to 99.2% of repertoires, were analysed. A TCS score was defined as the ratio between F50 (clonal expansion) and ExV (chaos), using BLOSUM62-based TCRdist between CDR3 peptides within each V-J. Welch's t-statistics and random forest reduced approximately 520 V-J features to roughly 13, which were used in a naive Bayes classifier (R e1071). No statistical method was used to fix the sample size in advance, and group allocation was not hidden from the investigators. The paper reports TCR Vbeta CDR3 sequencing of fewer than 150 peripheral blood samples: around 45 ophthalmopathy, under 80 hyperthyroidism and around 17 progressor patients.

The clonotype comes from a woman between 25 and 40 years old with Graves disease. Donor details come from another sample of the same person, matched by shared clones. Specimen: peripheral blood mononuclear cells (PBMCs), collected at new diagnosis, from a patient treated with antithyroid drugs.

CDR3 reads: CASSLKELVTQYF. The DNA sequence follows: TGTGCCAGCAGTTTGAAAGAGCTAGTGACCCAGTACTTC. Recombination joined TRBV12-3 or TRBV12-4 with TRBJ2-5, with the D gene too uncertain to name. The CDR3 sequence holds 13 residues, the cysteine and phenylalanine included. Of all the DNA, just the CDR3 is kept, 39 bases in frame from base 1. V sheds 3 bases and J sheds 7 bases, leaving 12 bases between their ends.